The 31 T cell receptor beta chains presented below share a single source sample, sequenced in a study of PD-1 blockade in classical Hodgkin lymphoma. The method was immunoSEQ multiplex PCR; TCRdb's version includes in-frame clones alone and lacks a portion of them. Here the sample spans 26,000 or so clones, 67% being singletons. Every single patient, without exception, relapsed after autologous stem cell transplantation, and brentuximab vedotin exposure varied. Sample: peripheral blood mononuclear cells (PBMCs), taken before the second cycle of nivolumab. The receptors here all came from a human donor with classical Hodgkin lymphoma.

This clone turned up a few times. The gene calls are TRBV4-2 and TRBJ2-7; D tentatively fits TRBD1 or TRBD2 (5 bases each). The germline CDR1 and CDR2 sequences are LGHNA and YNFKEQ. V lost 5 bases and J 2 bases, leaving 13 bases between the germline ends. This CDR3 has 14 amino acids. The DNA of the CDR3 is TGTGCCAGCAGCGACCGGGACGTCACCTACGAGCAGTACTTC. Translation gives CASSDRDVTYEQYF.

V gene TRBV7-2 combines with J gene TRBJ1-1; D ambiguous. The CDR3 has 13 residues. CDR1 is SGHTA and CDR2 is FQGNSA in the germline V gene. V lost 5 bases and J lost 3, with 10 bases in between. The CDR3 here is CASSPRGDTEAFF. The CDR3, as DNA: TGTGCCAGCAGCCCCCGCGGAGACACTGAAGCTTTCTTT.

J is TRBJ1-1 and V is TRBV7-2; tentatively, D is TRBD1 (6 bases). The CDR3 length is 14 residues. CDR1 SGHTA and CDR2 FQGNSA come from the germline V gene. Trimming took 5 bases from V and 5 from J, leaving 15 bases between them. CDR3 DNA: TGTGCCAGCAGCCCTACAGGGAGTAGGACTGAAGCTTTCTTT. It yields the protein CASSPTGSRTEAFF.

The V gene is TRBV30, the J gene TRBJ1-2, with 9 bases lining up with TRBD1. Germline CDR1 is GTSNPN and CDR2 is SVGIG (reference sequence). This CDR3 spans 15 amino acids. V dropped 0 bases and J dropped 4; count of bases not matched to a gene: 6. CDR3 protein: CAWSVAGTGSYGYTF. DNA for the CDR3: TGTGCCTGGAGTGTCGCGGGGACAGGGTCCTATGGCTACACCTTC.

This clone is medium-sized. CDR3 in amino acids: CASSGDGLLTDTQYF. Written as DNA, the CDR3 is TGTGCCAGCAGCGGAGACGGACTACTCACAGATACGCAGTATTTT. The V and J genes are TRBV7-9 and TRBJ2-3; possible D gene TRBD2, 6 bases. CDR1 and CDR2 from the germline V gene are SEHNR and FQNEAQ (reference sequence). This CDR3 contains 15 residues. V was trimmed by 5 bases and J by 2 bases, leaving 14 bases between them.

The chain recombines TRBV5-6 with TRBJ2-7; D remains ambiguous. CDR1 and CDR2 from the germline V gene are SGHDT and YYEEEE. V dropped 0 bases and J dropped 3 bases, with 13 bases sitting between them. The CDR3 has 15 residues. The CDR3 coding sequence is TGTGCCAGCAGCTTGGCATATGGGTTCGTCTACGAGCAGTACTTC. This codes for CASSLAYGFVYEQYF.

V usage is TRBV6-1 and J usage is TRBJ1-1; D is possibly TRBD1 (5 bases). This CDR3 has 14 residues. The germline V gene has CDR1 MNHNS and CDR2 SASEGT. Trimming left V 7 bases short and J 0 bases short, with 12 bases between. For the CDR3, the DNA is TGTGCCAGCATGTCCGGGACGGTGAACACTGAAGCTTTCTTT. Protein product: CASMSGTVNTEAFF.

The chain joins TRBV5-1 to TRBJ2-2; 9 nucleotides agree with TRBD1. J was trimmed by 5 bases and V by 0 bases; bases with no gene match: 5. The CDR3 is 16 residues long. In germline, CDR1 is SGHRS, CDR2 YFSETQ. The CDR3, as DNA: TGCGCCAGCAGCTTGGCCGGGACAGGGTCGACCGGGGAGCTGTTTTTT. It specifies CASSLAGTGSTGELFF.

This clone was counted between two and nine times. This chain connects TRBV28 to TRBJ1-4; possible D gene TRBD1, 5 bases. Germline V gives CDR1 MDHEN, CDR2 SYDVKM. The CDR3 has 14 amino acids. V lost 7 bases and J 4 bases, leaving 13 bases between the germline ends. DNA for the CDR3: TGTGCCAGCACCGGGACGGGGGGTAATGAAAAACTGTTTTTT. Translation: CASTGTGGNEKLFF.

This chain links TRBV18 with TRBJ1-1; D is ambiguous. V gave up 6 bases and J gave up 7 bases, with 12 bases separating them. Looked up from germline, CDR1 is KGHSH and CDR2 is LQKENI. This CDR3 has 12 amino acids. CDR3 protein: CASSPDMGEAFF. In DNA form, the CDR3 reads TGTGCCAGCTCCCCTGACATGGGTGAAGCTTTCTTT.

The chain joins TRBV6-5 to TRBJ2-2; D possibly corresponds to TRBD2 (6 bases). Germline-derived CDR1 and CDR2 are MNHEY and SVGAGI. CDR3 length: 16 amino acids. V lost 2 bases, J lost 5 bases, and 15 bases lay in between. The CDR3 loop is CASSYPHGRETGELFF. The CDR3 DNA is TGTGCCAGCAGTTACCCCCATGGACGGGAGACCGGGGAGCTGTTTTTT.

The rearrangement uses TRBV2 and TRBJ1-5, with a possible D match to TRBD1 (6 bases). Germline V gives CDR1 SNHLY, CDR2 FYNNEI. Trimming cost V 4 bases and J 6 bases, with 19 bases left between them. The CDR3 totals 16 residues. The CDR3 reads CASSVRQASLFQPQHF. CDR3 sequence (DNA): TGTGCCAGCAGTGTTAGACAGGCCTCCCTATTTCAGCCCCAGCATTTT. Supplemented by reference TRBV2 and TRBJ1-5, the full variable domain reads EPEVTQTPSHQVTQMGQEVILRCVPISNHLYFYWYRQILGQKVEFLVSFYNNEISEKSEIFDDQFSVERPDGSNFTLKIRSTKLEDSAMYFCASSVRQASLFQPQHFGDGTRLSIL.

The rearrangement joins TRBV30 to TRBJ1-4; D is perhaps TRBD1 (5 bases). The germline V gene encodes CDR1 GTSNPN and CDR2 SVGIG (reference sequence). V lost 5 bases and J lost 5, with 15 bases in between. There are 14 residues in the CDR3. The CDR3 protein is CAWGPGGGNEKLFF. The DNA for the CDR3 is TGTGCCTGGGGACCGGGTGGGGGGAATGAAAAACTGTTTTTT. Looking up the rest from reference TRBV30 and TRBJ1-4 gives the full variable domain: SQTIHQWPATLVQPVGSPLSLECTVEGTSNPNLYWYRQAAGRGLQLLFYSVGIGQISSEVPQNLSASRPQDRQFILSSKKLLLSDSGFYLCAWGPGGGNEKLFFGSGTQLSVL.

V is TRBV11-2 and J is TRBJ2-1; no reliable D call. This CDR3 region has 14 residues. The germline V gene has CDR1 SGHAT and CDR2 FQNNGV. V lost 5 bases and J lost 0, with 8 bases in between. DNA of the CDR3: TGTGCCAGCAGCCCCTTGTCCTCCTACAATGAGCAGTTCTTC. Translated: CASSPLSSYNEQFF.

The chain uses TRBV6-1 and TRBJ2-3, with TRBD2 identical over 9 bases. The germline V gene has CDR1 MNHNS and CDR2 SASEGT. J was trimmed by 4 bases and V by 5 bases; bases with no gene match: 7. CDR3 size: 15 residues. The CDR3 DNA sequence: TGTGCCAGCAGTCCCCGACTAGCGGCGGCAGATACGCAGTATTTT. This encodes CASSPRLAAADTQYF.

The chain employs TRBV5-4 and TRBJ1-1, with D possibly matching TRBD1 (5 bases). The V gene's germline CDR1 is SGHNT and CDR2 YYREEE (reference sequence). Deletions cut 2 bases from V and 8 bases from J, with 16 bases between. The CDR3 is 14 residues long. CDR3 DNA sequence: TGTGCCAGCAGCTTCTCGGGGGGGAGCAGGGAAGCTTTCTTT. It codes for CASSFSGGSREAFF.

The rearrangement links TRBV28 to TRBJ2-1, with D possibly TRBD1 on 6 matching bases. CDR3 length equals 13 residues. CDR1 is MDHEN and CDR2 is SYDVKM in the germline V gene. Trimming took off 7 bases at V and 2 bases at J, with 9 bases between the two ends. The CDR3: CASTTGAYNEQFF. The CDR3 DNA is TGTGCCAGCACGACAGGAGCCTACAATGAGCAGTTCTTC.

This chain connects TRBV6-5 to TRBJ1-1, with 10 nucleotides matching TRBD1. Germline CDR1 reads MNHEY; CDR2 reads SVGAGI. V was clipped by 6 bases and J by 8 bases; unmatched bases: 0. The CDR3 runs 11 residues. The DNA of the CDR3 is TGTGCCAGCAGGGGACAGGGGGAAGCTTTCTTT. Translated, it gives CASRGQGEAFF.

V usage is TRBV7-2 and J usage is TRBJ2-7; 10 nucleotides align to TRBD1. The length of the CDR3 is 17 residues. V lost 3 bases and J lost 0; bases outside the gene matches: 8. Germline V gene sequence: CDR1 SGHTA, CDR2 FQGNSA. In nucleotides, the CDR3 is TGTGCCAGCAGCTTGTTATCGACAGGGGGCAACTCCTACGAGCAGTACTTC. This sequence encodes CASSLLSTGGNSYEQYF.

The chain is built from TRBV18 and TRBJ1-6, with no clear D. The germline CDR1 and CDR2 sequences are KGHSH and LQKENI. The CDR3 sequence is 12 residues long. The ends were cut back, 7 bases at V and 9 bases at J, with 10 bases in the middle. The CDR3 region has the DNA TGTGCCAGCTTCCAAGGGAGTTCACCCCTCCACTTT. It yields the protein CASFQGSSPLHF.

This rearrangement joins TRBV5-4 to TRBJ2-1; D might be TRBD1 (6 bases). The CDR3 extends over 15 amino acids. In germline, CDR1 is SGHNT, CDR2 YYREEE (reference sequence). Trimming shortened V by 0 bases and J by 8 bases, and 15 bases separated the two germline ends. The CDR3 region is CASSLGLQGSDEQFF. The CDR3 DNA is TGTGCCAGCAGCTTGGGGTTGCAGGGGAGCGATGAGCAGTTCTTC. The variable domain in full, completed from reference TRBV5-4 and TRBJ2-1, reads ETGVTQSPTHLIKTRGQQVTLRCSSQSGHNTVSWYQQALGQGPQFIFQYYREEENGRGNFPPRFSGLQFPNYSSELNVNALELDDSALYLCASSLGLQGSDEQFFGPGTRLTVL.

The chain employs TRBV28 and TRBJ2-5; D not resolved. CDR3 size: 11 residues. Germline lookup yields CDR1 MDHEN and CDR2 SYDVKM. Trimming left V 1 base short and J 4 bases short, with 1 base between. The DNA of the CDR3 is TGTGCCAGCAGTTTATCAGAGACCCAGTACTTC. Residues: CASSLSETQYF.

The V and J genes are TRBV19 and TRBJ1-5, with a possible D match to TRBD1 (5 bases). V was cut by 7 bases and J by 4 bases, with 20 bases left in between. The CDR3 loop spans 16 amino acids. From germline, CDR1 is LNHDA and CDR2 SQIVND (reference sequence). The CDR3 sequence is CASMSGWGLRNQPQHF. The CDR3 DNA follows: TGTGCCAGTATGTCCGGCTGGGGGTTGAGGAATCAGCCCCAGCATTTT.

The rearrangement uses TRBV11-2 and TRBJ2-2; D not resolved. The germline gives CDR1 SGHAT, CDR2 FQNNGV. The CDR3 runs 15 residues. The V end lost 2 bases, the J end lost 0 bases, and 7 bases lay between the germline ends. CDR3 residues: CASSLIVSNTGELFF. The CDR3 DNA sequence: TGTGCCAGCAGCTTAATCGTCTCGAACACCGGGGAGCTGTTTTTT.

The chain couples TRBV5-1 to TRBJ1-2; D gene unclear. CDR3 length equals 13 residues. V was pared by 0 bases and J by 8 bases, with 11 bases between. The germline V gene has CDR1 SGHRS and CDR2 YFSETQ. Written as DNA, the CDR3 is TGCGCCAGCAGCTTGGAGTCAGCCGGCGGCTACACCTTC. Its translation: CASSLESAGGYTF.

This chain connects TRBV7-2 to TRBJ2-1; TRBD1 matches 7 bases. Trimming cost V 2 bases and J 11 bases; bases outside gene matches: 15. Per germline, CDR1 SGHTA and CDR2 FQGNSA. The CDR3 spans 16 residues. CDR3 protein: CASSLTLTGLDTKQFF. CDR3 sequence (DNA): TGTGCCAGCAGCTTAACCTTGACAGGGCTTGATACGAAGCAGTTCTTC.

This clone was seen just once. The chain uses TRBV18 and TRBJ2-2; D assignment may be TRBD1 or TRBD2 (6 bases each). CDR3 size: 15 residues. Germline V gene sequence: CDR1 KGHSH, CDR2 LQKENI. V was clipped by 6 bases and J by 0 bases, with 11 bases between them. CDR3 in amino acids: CASSRGTPNTGELFF. CDR3 DNA sequence: TGTGCCAGCTCCCGCGGGACACCGAACACCGGGGAGCTGTTTTTT.

This clone was detected only once. The V gene is TRBV28, the J gene TRBJ1-5; unclear D gene. The CDR3 extends over 13 amino acids. Germline assignment: CDR1 MDHEN and CDR2 SYDVKM. Trimming stripped 10 bases from V and 3 bases from J, with 13 bases between. CDR3 sequence reads: CATQDQDNQPQHF. In DNA, the CDR3 is TGTGCCACCCAAGACCAGGACAATCAGCCCCAGCATTTT.

The J gene is TRBJ2-7, the V gene TRBV11-3; D unclear. V was clipped by 0 bases and J by 2 bases, with 5 bases between them. The CDR3 runs to 13 residues. CDR1 SGHNT and CDR2 YENEEA come from the germline V gene. The CDR3, as DNA: TGTGCCAGCAGCTTAGAGCCAGCCTACGAGCAGTACTTC. It encodes CASSLEPAYEQYF.

This chain links TRBV7-2 with TRBJ2-7; D gene uncertain. Looked up from germline, CDR1 is SGHTA and CDR2 is FQGNSA. CDR3 length equals 13 residues. V dropped 0 bases and J dropped 4 bases, with 7 bases sitting between them. CDR3 region: CASSLARHYEQYF. The CDR3 nucleotides read TGTGCCAGCAGCTTAGCGCGGCATTACGAGCAGTACTTC.

The chain couples TRBV10-1 to TRBJ2-5; D is uncertain. The CDR3 has 14 residues. Trimming removed 0 bases from V and 4 bases from J, with 9 bases in between. Germline V CDR1 and CDR2: WNHNN, SYGVQD (reference sequence). CDR3 protein: CASSESTGRETQYF. The CDR3 nucleotides are TGCGCCAGCAGTGAGTCAACGGGTCGAGAGACCCAGTACTTC.